This is a list of T cell receptor beta chains from one sample in a study of shared clonotypes between healthy human individuals. TCRdb's copy holds only in-frame clones and misses some; the assay was immunoSEQ multiplex PCR. Of some 1,600,000 clones listed, around 98% are singletons. The sequencing sample was made of naive CD4+ T cells sorted from blood. The receptors shown here come from a man aged 30-40 years in good health. The CDR3 runs from the conserved cysteine through the conserved F or W. Fields, in order: clone size, J gene, V gene, D gene, CDR3 protein, CDR3 DNA. D genes are given only for firm matches. Size is omitted from some rows. Given values are once, few, many or a class for expanded clones.

. TRBJ1-3 TRBV4-2 . CASRRAGDSGNTIYF TGTGCCAGCAGGAGGGCCGGAGACTCTGGAAACACCATATATTTT
. TRBJ2-2 TRBV27 TRBD2 CASSLLGLVSNTGELFF TGTGCCAGCAGTTTATTGGGACTAGTCTCGAACACCGGGGAGCTGTTTTTT
. TRBJ1-1 TRBV7-8 . CASSLEIRREAFF TGTGCCAGCAGCTTAGAGATCAGACGTGAAGCTTTCTTT
. TRBJ2-7 TRBV6-1 TRBD1 CASTQGSYEQYF TGTGCCAGCACACAGGGGTCCTACGAGCAGTACTTC
. TRBJ1-4 TRBV4-1 TRBD1 CASSQGLDRDEKLFF TGCGCCAGCAGCCAAGGTTTGGACAGGGATGAAAAACTGTTTTTT
. TRBJ2-3 TRBV7-2 . CASNTGITDTQYF TGTGCCAGCAACACAGGGATCACAGATACGCAGTATTTT
. TRBJ2-7 TRBV5-4 . CASSGGTNFASYEQYF TGTGCCAGCAGCGGAGGGACAAACTTCGCTTCCTACGAGCAGTACTTC
. TRBJ2-7 TRBV6-5 TRBD1 CASRSRDRAYEQYF TGTGCCAGCAGAAGCCGGGACAGGGCCTACGAGCAGTACTTC
. TRBJ1-1 TRBV11-2 . CASSSFKGAEAFF TGTGCCAGCAGCTCTTTCAAGGGGGCTGAAGCTTTCTTT
. TRBJ2-3 TRBV5-1 . CASRPPMGGGTDTQYF TGCGCCAGCAGACCCCCAATGGGGGGCGGCACAGATACGCAGTATTTT
. TRBJ1-2 TRBV5-6 . CASSSVGVVGGYTF TGTGCCAGCAGCTCGGTTGGGGTAGTCGGTGGCTACACCTTC
. TRBJ1-1 TRBV19 TRBD1 CASSRDRVNTEAFF TGTGCCAGTAGTCGCGACAGGGTGAACACTGAAGCTTTCTTT
. TRBJ2-2 TRBV6-5 . CASSYQGPGELFF TGTGCCAGCAGTTACCAGGGACCCGGGGAGCTGTTTTTT
. TRBJ1-1 TRBV29-1 . CSVEGRGRARPEAFF TGCAGCGTTGAAGGCAGGGGACGGGCCAGACCTGAAGCTTTCTTT
. TRBJ1-5 TRBV18 . CASSPLGSGNQPQHF TGTGCCAGCTCACCACTGGGGTCTGGCAATCAGCCCCAGCATTTT
. TRBJ2-1 TRBV19 . CASSIAHMGLGGNEQFF TGTGCCAGTAGTATAGCCCACATGGGTTTGGGGGGCAATGAGCAGTTCTTC
. TRBJ2-7 TRBV5-1 . CASSFRGIVYEQYF TGCGCCAGCAGCTTCCGCGGGATAGTCTACGAGCAGTACTTC
once TRBJ2-2 TRBV28 . CASRTGSANTGELFF TGTGCCAGCAGAACAGGGTCTGCGAACACCGGGGAGCTGTTTTTT
. TRBJ2-3 TRBV19 TRBD1 CASEPRTGARSTQYF TGTGCCAGTGAGCCGAGGACAGGGGCTCGCAGTACGCAGTATTTT
. TRBJ2-7 TRBV27 TRBD2 CASSPRTSGSYEQYF TGTGCCAGCAGTCCTAGGACTAGCGGGAGCTACGAGCAGTACTTC
. TRBJ1-3 TRBV18 TRBD1 CASSQPGQGNTIYF TGTGCCAGCTCACAACCGGGACAGGGAAACACCATATATTTT
. TRBJ1-1 TRBV6-1 . CASRWATEAFF TGTGCCAGCAGGTGGGCCACTGAAGCTTTCTTT
. TRBJ1-3 TRBV9 . CASSVRSHQATIYF TGTGCCAGCAGCGTAAGGTCCCACCAAGCCACCATATATTTT
. TRBJ2-7 TRBV5-1 . CASSLDPREQYF TGCGCCAGCAGCTTGGATCCGCGCGAGCAGTACTTC
. TRBJ2-5 TRBV5-1 . CASSLYGEVSETQYF TGCGCCAGCAGCTTGTACGGGGAGGTTTCGGAGACCCAGTACTTC
. TRBJ2-3 TRBV4-3 TRBD2 CASSHIAGGADTQYF TGCGCCAGCAGCCACATAGCGGGAGGGGCAGATACGCAGTATTTT
. TRBJ2-7 TRBV20-1 . CSAGRTYEQYF TGCAGTGCTGGAAGGACCTACGAGCAGTACTTC
. TRBJ2-7 TRBV5-8 TRBD1 CASSFVGTGKAEQYF TGTGCCAGCAGCTTTGTGGGGACAGGGAAAGCCGAGCAGTACTTC
. TRBJ1-4 TRBV2 . CASMLGPREKLFF TGTGCCAGCATGTTAGGACCCCGGGAAAAACTGTTTTTT
. TRBJ1-5 TRBV6-6 . CASSYLGRDQPQHF TGTGCCAGCAGTTACCTAGGGCGGGATCAGCCCCAGCATTTT
. TRBJ2-7 TRBV5-1 TRBD2 CASSFVPTSGGDEQYF TGCGCCAGCAGCTTCGTCCCCACTAGCGGGGGGGACGAGCAGTACTTC
. TRBJ2-3 TRBV6-1 TRBD2 CASSPLAGRTDTQYF TGTGCCAGTAGCCCTCTAGCGGGAAGGACAGATACGCAGTATTTT
. TRBJ2-7 TRBV11-2 . CASIGVDSYEQYF TGTGCCAGCATCGGAGTCGATTCCTACGAGCAGTACTTC
. TRBJ1-2 TRBV11-2 . CASSLLGVWETTF TGTGCCAGCAGCTTACTTGGGGTCTGGGAAACGACCTTC
once TRBJ2-3 TRBV19 . CASARGAESRTDTQYF TGTGCCAGCGCCCGAGGAGCGGAATCCCGCACAGATACGCAGTATTTT
. TRBJ1-3 TRBV10-3 . CAISDESSGNTIYF TGTGCCATCAGTGACGAGAGCTCTGGAAACACCATATATTTT
. TRBJ2-7 TRBV11-2 TRBD1 CASSLEPGQFSEQYF TGTGCCAGCAGCTTAGAACCGGGACAGTTTTCTGAGCAGTACTTC
. TRBJ2-5 TRBV6-5 . CASKNVETQYF TGTGCCAGCAAAAACGTGGAGACCCAGTACTTC
. TRBJ2-7 TRBV9 . CASSRLERSDEQYF TGTGCCAGCAGTCGTCTAGAGCGGTCTGACGAGCAGTACTTC
. TRBJ2-1 TRBV7-6 TRBD2 CASSLVAGSPYNEQFF TGTGCCAGCAGCTTAGTAGCGGGAAGTCCCTACAATGAGCAGTTCTTC
. TRBJ2-1 TRBV10-3 TRBD2 CAIRRGLAGEADEQFF TGTGCCATCCGGAGGGGACTAGCGGGAGAAGCGGATGAGCAGTTCTTC
. TRBJ2-1 TRBV2 TRBD2 CASRGVTGGGEQFF TGTGCCAGCCGAGGAGTGACGGGAGGGGGTGAGCAGTTCTTC
. TRBJ2-3 TRBV27 . CASSLNGRHTDTQYF TGTGCCAGCAGTTTAAACGGCAGACACACAGATACGCAGTATTTT
. TRBJ2-5 TRBV9 . CASSVSQQETQYF TGTGCCAGCAGCGTGAGTCAGCAAGAGACCCAGTACTTC